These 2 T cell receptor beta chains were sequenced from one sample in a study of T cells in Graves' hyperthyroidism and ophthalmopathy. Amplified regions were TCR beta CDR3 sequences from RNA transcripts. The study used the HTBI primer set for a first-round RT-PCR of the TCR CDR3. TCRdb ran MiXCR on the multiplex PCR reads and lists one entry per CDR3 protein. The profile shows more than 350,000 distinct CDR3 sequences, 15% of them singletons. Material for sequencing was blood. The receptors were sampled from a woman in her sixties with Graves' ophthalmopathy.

CDR3 protein: CASSRQVRAYEQYF. DNA of the CDR3: TGTGCCAGCAGCCGACAGGTACGAGCCTACGAGCAGTACTTC. The rearrangement joins TRBV11-2 to TRBJ2-7; weak D call: TRBD1 (6 bases). The CDR3 sequence is 14 residues long. V dropped 5 bases and J dropped 2 bases, with 13 bases sitting between them. The germline V gene encodes CDR1 SGHAT and CDR2 FQNNGV. The variable domain in full, completed from reference TRBV11-2 and TRBJ2-7, reads EAGVAQSPRYKIIEKRQSVAFWCNPISGHATLYWYQQILGQGPKLLIQFQNNGVVDDSQLPKDRFSAERLKGVDSTLKIQPAKLEDSAVYLCASSRQVRAYEQYFGPGTRLTVT.

The CDR3 DNA sequence: TGTGCCAGCGCCGACGGGGCCTTCAGCACCGGGGAGCTGTTTTTT. It is translated as CASADGAFSTGELFF. J is TRBJ2-2 and V is TRBV6-1; either TRBD1 or TRBD2 may supply D (5 bases each). In germline, CDR1 is MNHNS, CDR2 SASEGT. The ends were cut back, 8 bases at V and 4 bases at J, with 17 bases in the middle. This CDR3 region has 15 residues.